The 16 T cell receptor beta chains presented below share a single source sample, sequenced in a study of glioma-infiltrating T cells after dendritic cell vaccination. As to time point: after dendritic cell vaccination, including at tumor progression/relapse. Only in-frame clones appear in the TCRdb table, and some are missing; sequencing was by immunoSEQ multiplex PCR. The sample has around 78,000 clones, over 75% seen once. The sample in question was blood, obtained after dendritic cell vaccination. These receptor sequences come from a human donor with glioblastoma.

The chain joins TRBV5-4 to TRBJ2-3, with TRBD1 identical over 8 bases. Trimming removed 3 bases from V and 2 bases from J; junction bases left unmatched: 5. This CDR3 contains 15 residues. CDR1 and CDR2 from the germline V gene are SGHNT and YYREEE (reference sequence). The CDR3 coding sequence is TGTGCCAGCAGCTCCCCGGACAGGGCCACAGATACGCAGTATTTT. Translation: CASSSPDRATDTQYF.

This rearrangement joins TRBV13 to TRBJ2-7, with a tentative D call TRBD2 (6 bases). Trimming removed 2 bases from V and 7 bases from J, with 15 bases in between. CDR1 is PRHDT, CDR2 FYEKMQ, per germline (reference sequence). The CDR3 length is 14 residues. Here the CDR3 reads CASSLPGEGWEQYF. CDR3 bases: TGTGCCAGCAGCTTACCGGGGGAAGGCTGGGAGCAGTACTTC.

The V and J genes are TRBV7-8 and TRBJ2-1; TRBD2 aligns across 10 bases. Trimming cost V 7 bases and J 8 bases; bases outside gene matches: 11. The CDR3 is made up of 15 amino acids. Germline V gives CDR1 SGHVS, CDR2 FQNEAQ. The CDR3 loop is CASTSGLAGADEQFF. The CDR3 DNA is TGTGCCAGCACCTCGGGTCTAGCGGGAGCCGATGAGCAGTTCTTC.

This chain uses TRBV9 with TRBJ2-7; 10 bases line up with TRBD2. The CDR3 extends over 15 amino acids. Per the germline V gene, CDR1 is SGDLS and CDR2 is YYNGEE. The trim removed 4 bases at V and 1 base at J, leaving 5 bases unmatched. The CDR3 DNA follows: TGTGCCAGCAGCTTAGGACTAGCGGCTTCCTACGAGCAGTACTTC. Protein product: CASSLGLAASYEQYF.

This chain connects TRBV5-1 to TRBJ1-5; 9 bases align to TRBD1. This CDR3 spans 15 amino acids. J lost 4 bases, V lost 5 bases, and 7 bases had no gene match. The germline CDR1 and CDR2 sequences are SGHRS and YFSETQ. The CDR3 nucleotides are TGCGCCAGCAGGTTAGGGACAGGGCTAAATCAGCCCCAGCATTTT. This encodes CASRLGTGLNQPQHF.

The rearrangement links TRBV11-2 to TRBJ1-4; D is undetermined. Trimming stripped 1 base from V and 8 bases from J, with 5 bases between. This CDR3 contains 12 residues. CDR1 and CDR2 (germline): SGHAT, FQNNGV. Written as DNA, the CDR3 is TGTGCCAGCAGCTTAGGAGAGGAAAAACTGTTTTTT. Its translation: CASSLGEEKLFF.

V and J are TRBV5-1 and TRBJ1-2; maybe TRBD1 (5 bases). V shed 2 bases and J shed 8 bases, with 22 bases lying between them. In germline, CDR1 is SGHRS, CDR2 YFSETQ. The CDR3 is made up of 16 amino acids. CDR3 DNA: TGCGCCAGCAGCTTAATTGGCGCGGGACCCGGCGGGGGCTACACCTTC. Protein product: CASSLIGAGPGGGYTF. The whole variable domain, filled in from reference TRBV5-1 and TRBJ1-2, reads KAGVTQTPRYLIKTRGQQVTLSCSPISGHRSVSWYQQTPGQGLQFLFEYFSETQRNKGNFPGRFSGRQFSNSRSEMNVSTLELGDSALYLCASSLIGAGPGGGYTFGSGTRLTVV.

This clone was seen only a few times. CDR3 DNA: TGTGCCAGCACGGGACAGGGGGCTACATATCAGCCCCAGCATTTT. This translates into CASTGQGATYQPQHF. J is TRBJ1-5 and V is TRBV6-5; 12 bases fit TRBD1. The V segment lost 7 bases and the J segment 5 bases; nucleotides outside the gene matches: 6. Germline V gives CDR1 MNHEY, CDR2 SVGAGI. The CDR3 runs to 15 residues.

A few counts support this clone. The chain combines TRBV10-3 with TRBJ1-6, with D possibly matching TRBD1 (5 bases). V was shortened by 2 bases and J by 8 bases, with 10 bases between the two germline ends. Germline loops: CDR1 ENHRY, CDR2 SYGVKD. This CDR3 is built from 14 residues. The CDR3 DNA follows: TGTGCCATCAGTGAGGGACGGGACTATTCACCCCTCCACTTT. Protein: CAISEGRDYSPLHF.

The V and J genes are TRBV16 and TRBJ2-7, with D perhaps matching TRBD2 (5 bases). The CDR3 is 14 residues long. Germline-derived CDR1 and CDR2 are KGHSY and FQNENV. V was clipped by 6 bases and J by 0 bases, with 12 bases between them. The CDR3 DNA follows: TGTGCCAGCAGTCTTGCTGGGAGCTCCTACGAGCAGTACTTC. This codes for CASSLAGSSYEQYF.

The chain is built from TRBV5-6 and TRBJ1-1; D is ambiguous. Germline V lookup: CDR1 SGHDT, CDR2 YYEEEE. V lost 5 bases and J lost 3, with 8 bases in between. The CDR3 has 12 residues. The CDR3 DNA follows: TGTGCCAGCAGTTTAGTATACACTGAAGCTTTCTTT. Its translation is CASSLVYTEAFF. The whole variable domain, filled in from reference TRBV5-6 and TRBJ1-1, reads DAGVTQSPTHLIKTRGQQVTLRCSPKSGHDTVSWYQQALGQGPQFIFQYYEEEERQRGNFPDRFSGHQFPNYSSELNVNALLLGDSALYLCASSLVYTEAFFGQGTRLTVV.

The table lists this clone with a few counts. The genes are TRBV29-1 and TRBJ2-1, with D maybe TRBD1 (7 bases). The CDR3 loop spans 16 amino acids. With 4 bases removed from V and 3 bases from J, the gap between germline ends came to 19 bases. Germline loops: CDR1 SQVTM, CDR2 ANQGSEA. CDR3 residues: CSVVGTELAYYNEQFF. The CDR3 bases are TGCAGCGTTGTCGGGACAGAACTAGCCTACTACAATGAGCAGTTCTTC.

The chain links TRBV2 to TRBJ1-2; maybe TRBD1 (5 bases). CDR1 is SNHLY and CDR2 is FYNNEI in the germline V gene. The CDR3 runs to 13 residues. Trimming removed 7 bases at V and 4 bases at J, with 13 bases between. The CDR3 loop is CASTGGYTYGYTF. The CDR3 region has the DNA TGTGCCAGCACGGGGGGATATACCTATGGCTACACCTTC.

The gene calls are TRBV5-1 and TRBJ2-3; D perhaps matches TRBD2 (6 bases). V was shortened by 4 bases and J by 3 bases, with 12 bases between the two germline ends. The CDR3 is 14 amino acids. CDR1 is SGHRS, CDR2 YFSETQ, per germline. The CDR3 DNA reads TGCGCCAGCAGCGCCGGGACTGCAACAGATACGCAGTATTTT. Its protein is CASSAGTATDTQYF.

This rearrangement joins TRBV10-3 to TRBJ1-4; D is possibly TRBD1 (6 bases). The V end was cut by 1 base, the J end by 1 base, with 10 bases between. This CDR3 has 16 amino acids. From germline, CDR1 is ENHRY and CDR2 SYGVKD. CDR3 sequence reads: CAISEFSQGTNEKLFF. The CDR3 DNA reads TGTGCCATCAGTGAGTTTTCACAGGGAACTAATGAAAAACTGTTTTTT.

The rearrangement joins TRBV4-2 to TRBJ2-1; the D gene is possibly TRBD1 (5 bases). This CDR3 contains 12 residues. V was clipped by 4 bases and J by 8 bases, with 9 bases between them. Germline V gene lookup returns CDR1 LGHNA and CDR2 YNFKEQ. CDR3 sequence: CASSPQGDEQFF. CDR3 nucleotides: TGTGCCAGCAGCCCTCAGGGTGATGAGCAGTTCTTC.